Below are 17 T cell receptor beta chains sequenced from a single sample in a study of cytomegalovirus exposure and HLA in healthy donors. Vbeta (60) and Jbeta (13) primers were used in the PCR. TCRdb's copy holds only in-frame clones and misses some; the assay was immunoSEQ multiplex PCR. The sample holds around 250,000 clones, about nine tenths seen once. The sequenced sample was PBMCs. The origin of the receptors is a girl between 2 and 10 years old in good health and CMV-seronegative.

The chain employs TRBV29-1 and TRBJ2-1, with 13 positions matching TRBD2. V lost 4 bases, J lost 9 bases, and 12 bases stayed unmatched. Germline CDR1 reads SQVTM; CDR2 reads ANQGSEA. This CDR3 comprises 16 residues. The CDR3 region is CSVGQLAGGPEGEQFF. The CDR3 DNA reads TGCAGCGTTGGGCAACTAGCGGGGGGGCCGGAGGGTGAGCAGTTCTTC.

This clone was counted once. This same CDR3 is encoded by further DNA sequences in the sample. The CDR3 protein is CASSLTGGGYGYTF. The DNA of the CDR3 is TGTGCCAGCAGCCTCACAGGGGGCGGCTATGGCTACACCTTC. The chain employs TRBV7-2 and TRBJ1-2; 9 bases agree with TRBD1. Trimming took 5 bases from V and 4 from J; bases not matched to a gene: 5. The CDR3 is 14 amino acids. Germline CDR1 is SGHTA and CDR2 is FQGNSA.

This rearrangement joins TRBV5-1 to TRBJ2-6, with TRBD1 as a possible D gene (6 bases). This CDR3 is 16 amino acids long. Per germline, CDR1 SGHRS and CDR2 YFSETQ. Trimming took 2 bases from V and 1 from J, leaving 10 bases between them. CDR3 sequence: CASSFSGVSGANVLTF. As DNA, the CDR3 is TGCGCCAGCAGCTTTTCAGGGGTATCTGGGGCCAACGTCCTGACTTTC.

The gene calls are TRBV29-1 and TRBJ1-2; D is perhaps TRBD1 (6 bases). The CDR3 is 10 amino acids. CDR1 SQVTM and CDR2 ANQGSEA come from the germline V gene. Trimming took off 5 bases at V and 8 bases at J, with 9 bases between the two ends. The CDR3 DNA reads as TGCAGCGTTACAGGGCAGGGCTACACCTTC. The encoded protein is CSVTGQGYTF. The full variable domain, rest sourced from reference TRBV29-1 and TRBJ1-2, is SAVISQKPSRDICQRGTSLTIQCQVDSQVTMMFWYRQQPGQSLTLIATANQGSEATYESGFVIDKFPISRPNLTFSTLTVSNMSPEDSSIYLCSVTGQGYTFGSGTRLTVV.

This chain connects TRBV4-1 to TRBJ1-5, with D perhaps TRBD1 (6 bases). Germline V CDR1 and CDR2: MGHRA, YSYEKL. There are 14 residues in the CDR3. V was trimmed by 3 bases and J by 0 bases, leaving 6 bases between them. For the CDR3, the DNA is TGCGCCAGCAGCCAGGACAGTAGCAATCAGCCCCAGCATTTT. It codes for CASSQDSSNQPQHF.

The chain is built from TRBV5-6 and TRBJ1-1; D uncertain. The V end lost 3 bases, the J end lost 3 bases, and 12 bases lay between the germline ends. The CDR3 sequence is 14 residues long. Germline CDR1 reads SGHDT; CDR2 reads YYEEEE. CDR3 nucleotide sequence: TGTGCCAGCAGCTCCGGACTTGGGGACACTGAAGCTTTCTTT. Its translation: CASSSGLGDTEAFF.

V usage is TRBV2 and J usage is TRBJ2-2; the match to TRBD1 covers 8 bases. The V and J ends lost 7 bases and 0 bases, in that order; junction bases with no gene match: 1. The CDR3 loop spans 14 amino acids. CDR1 and CDR2 from the germline V gene are SNHLY and FYNNEI. CDR3 bases: TGTGCCAGCACAGGGGGCGCGAACACCGGGGAGCTGTTTTTT. It yields the protein CASTGGANTGELFF.

The V call is TRBV5-8, the J call TRBJ1-1; TRBD1 matches 8 bases. The CDR3 consists of 14 residues. The V gene end was trimmed by 4 bases and the J gene end by 7 bases; junction bases not matched to a gene: 9. Germline V gives CDR1 SGHTS, CDR2 YDEGEE. The chain's CDR3 is CASSADRERGEAFF. CDR3 nucleotides: TGTGCCAGCAGCGCGGACAGGGAACGGGGTGAAGCTTTCTTT.

The rearrangement uses TRBV27 and TRBJ1-4, with 11 bases aligning to TRBD1. The trim removed 5 bases at V and 8 bases at J, leaving 4 bases unmatched. This CDR3 is built from 14 residues. Germline loops: CDR1 MNHEY, CDR2 SMNVEV (reference sequence). CDR3 coding DNA: TGTGCCAGCAGTATGGACAGGGGGCTAGAAAAACTGTTTTTT. Translation gives CASSMDRGLEKLFF.

This sequence joins TRBV5-4 and TRBJ2-1, with D possibly being TRBD1 (5 bases). Trimming pared 4 bases from V and 6 bases from J, leaving 20 bases between. Germline-derived CDR1 and CDR2 are SGHNT and YYREEE (reference sequence). The CDR3 sequence is 16 residues long. CDR3 sequence: CASSLVIAQRGNEQFF. The CDR3, as DNA: TGTGCCAGCAGCCTCGTTATAGCTCAAAGGGGCAATGAGCAGTTCTTC.

To note about this clone: At one end the junction does not follow the germline gene, possibly because of a read error. The V gene is TRBV10-1, the J gene TRBJ2-7; 9 bases are shared with TRBD1. The CDR3 spans 14 residues. Germline V lookup: CDR1 WNHNN, CDR2 SYGVQD (reference sequence). The CDR3 nucleotides are TGCGCCAGCAGTTCAGGACAGGGGCCTACCGTAAGGGACTTC. Amino acids: CASSSGQGPTVRDF.

V and J are TRBV5-6 and TRBJ1-4, with D unclear. Per the germline V gene, CDR1 is SGHDT and CDR2 is YYEEEE. Deletions cut 4 bases from V and 8 bases from J, with 9 bases between. This CDR3 spans 12 amino acids. The CDR3 DNA follows: TGTGCCAGCAGCGCCCAGACAGAAAAACTGTTTTTT. Translated, it gives CASSAQTEKLFF. Full variable domain (missing parts from reference TRBV5-6 and TRBJ1-4): DAGVTQSPTHLIKTRGQQVTLRCSPKSGHDTVSWYQQALGQGPQFIFQYYEEEERQRGNFPDRFSGHQFPNYSSELNVNALLLGDSALYLCASSAQTEKLFFGSGTQLSVL.

V gene TRBV6-5 combines with J gene TRBJ2-3; TRBD2 agrees at 7 bases. Germline V gene lookup returns CDR1 MNHEY and CDR2 SVGAGI. Trimming removed 3 bases from V and 4 bases from J; junction bases left unmatched: 7. The CDR3 runs 15 residues. The CDR3 DNA sequence: TGTGCCAGCAGTTATCGGGAGGAGTGGGCAGATACGCAGTATTTT. Translation: CASSYREEWADTQYF.

The chain links TRBV7-6 to TRBJ2-7; D is unclear. CDR3 length: 13 amino acids. V lost 0 bases, J lost 1 base, and 4 bases lay in between. Germline CDR1 SGHVS, CDR2 FNYEAQ. The CDR3 DNA reads as TGTGCCAGCAGCTTAGCGGCTTCCTACGAGCAGTACTTC. Protein product: CASSLAASYEQYF.

This sequence joins TRBV7-6 and TRBJ2-3; D may be TRBD2 (6 bases). This CDR3 is built from 18 residues. Trimming shortened V by 2 bases and J by 2 bases, and 20 bases separated the two germline ends. Germline V gene sequence: CDR1 SGHVS, CDR2 FNYEAQ. CDR3 DNA: TGTGCCAGCAGCTTACCCAAAGCGGCACTAGCTTTCACAGATACGCAGTATTTT. Residues: CASSLPKAALAFTDTQYF.

The rearrangement links TRBV2 to TRBJ2-1, with 8 bases matching TRBD1. After removal of 3 bases from V and 6 bases from J, the junction contained 7 bases not matched to a gene. The CDR3 extends over 15 amino acids. Germline CDR1 and CDR2: SNHLY and FYNNEI. CDR3 bases: TGTGCCAGCAGTGAGGACAGGGAGGTACGCAATGAGCAGTTCTTC. This sequence encodes CASSEDREVRNEQFF. The full variable domain, completed using reference TRBV2 and TRBJ2-1, is EPEVTQTPSHQVTQMGQEVILRCVPISNHLYFYWYRQILGQKVEFLVSFYNNEISEKSEIFDDQFSVERPDGSNFTLKIRSTKLEDSAMYFCASSEDREVRNEQFFGPGTRLTVL.

The gene calls are TRBV10-3 and TRBJ1-1; D might be TRBD1 (6 bases). V lost 3 bases, J lost 1 base, and 9 bases lay in between. Germline V gives CDR1 ENHRY, CDR2 SYGVKD. The CDR3 is 14 amino acids. For the CDR3, the DNA is TGTGCCATCAGTGATGGGGGCCCGAACACTGAAGCTTTCTTT. Protein: CAISDGGPNTEAFF.